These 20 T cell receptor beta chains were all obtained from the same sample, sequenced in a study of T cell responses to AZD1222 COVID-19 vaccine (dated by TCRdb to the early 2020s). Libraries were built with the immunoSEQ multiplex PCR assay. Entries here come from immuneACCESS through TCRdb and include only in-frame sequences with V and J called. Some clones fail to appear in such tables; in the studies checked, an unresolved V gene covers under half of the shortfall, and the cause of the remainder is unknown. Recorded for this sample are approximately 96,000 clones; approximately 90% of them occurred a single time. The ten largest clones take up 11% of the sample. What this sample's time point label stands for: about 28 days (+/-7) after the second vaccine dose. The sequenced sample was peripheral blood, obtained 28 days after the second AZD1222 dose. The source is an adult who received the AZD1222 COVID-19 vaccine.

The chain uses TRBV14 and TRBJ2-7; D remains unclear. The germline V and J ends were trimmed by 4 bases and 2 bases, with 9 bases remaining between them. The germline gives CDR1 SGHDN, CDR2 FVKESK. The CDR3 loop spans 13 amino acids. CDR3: CASSRVPAYEQYF. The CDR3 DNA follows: TGTGCCAGCAGCCGAGTGCCAGCCTACGAGCAGTACTTC.

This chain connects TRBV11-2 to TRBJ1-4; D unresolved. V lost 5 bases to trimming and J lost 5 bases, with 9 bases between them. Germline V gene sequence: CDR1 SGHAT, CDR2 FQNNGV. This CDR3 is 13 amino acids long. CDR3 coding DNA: TGTGCCAGCAGCCTATCGGAAAATGAAAAACTGTTTTTT. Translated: CASSLSENEKLFF.

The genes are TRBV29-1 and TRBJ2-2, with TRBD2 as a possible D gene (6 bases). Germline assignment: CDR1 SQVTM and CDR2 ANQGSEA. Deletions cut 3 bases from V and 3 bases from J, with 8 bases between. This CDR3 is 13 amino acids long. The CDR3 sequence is CSVDRGYTGELFF. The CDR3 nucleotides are TGCAGCGTTGATCGGGGGTACACCGGGGAGCTGTTTTTT.

The chain's CDR3 is CSASRSGRDNEQFF. CDR3 bases: TGCAGTGCTAGTCGTAGCGGGAGGGACAATGAGCAGTTCTTC. The V gene is TRBV20-1, the J gene TRBJ2-1; 11 bases fit TRBD2. Germline loops: CDR1 DFQATT, CDR2 SNEGSKA (reference sequence). With V trimmed by 3 bases and J by 5 bases, 3 bases remained unmatched. The CDR3 runs to 14 residues.

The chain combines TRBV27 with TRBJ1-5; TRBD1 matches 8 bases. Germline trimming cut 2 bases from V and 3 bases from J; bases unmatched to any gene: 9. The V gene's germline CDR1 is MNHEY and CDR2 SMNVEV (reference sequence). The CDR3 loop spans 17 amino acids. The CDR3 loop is CASSLIGTGSFNQPQHF. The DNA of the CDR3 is TGTGCCAGCAGTTTAATCGGGACAGGATCTTTCAATCAGCCCCAGCATTTT.

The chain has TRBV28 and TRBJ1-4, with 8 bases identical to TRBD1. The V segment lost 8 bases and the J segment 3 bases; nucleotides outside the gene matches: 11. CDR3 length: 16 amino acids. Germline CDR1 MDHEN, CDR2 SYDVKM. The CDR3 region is CASRGYGQGSNEKLFF. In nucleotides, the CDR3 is TGTGCCAGCCGAGGGTATGGACAGGGATCTAATGAAAAACTGTTTTTT.

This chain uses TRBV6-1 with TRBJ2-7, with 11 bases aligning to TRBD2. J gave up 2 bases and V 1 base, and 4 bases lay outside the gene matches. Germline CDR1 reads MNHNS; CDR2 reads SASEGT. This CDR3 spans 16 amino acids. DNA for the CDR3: TGTGCCAGCAGTGAAGGGCCTAGCGGGGGGCCCTACGAGCAGTACTTC. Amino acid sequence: CASSEGPSGGPYEQYF.

CDR3 sequence (DNA): TGCGCCAGCAGACCTATCGGACACAATTTAGCCAAAAACATTCAGTACTTC. Translated: CASRPIGHNLAKNIQYF. The chain couples TRBV4-1 to TRBJ2-4, with TRBD1 as a possible D gene (5 bases). This CDR3 region has 17 residues. The germline CDR1 and CDR2 sequences are MGHRA and YSYEKL. Trimming took 6 bases from V and 0 from J, leaving 18 bases between them.

DNA of the CDR3: TGTGCCAGCAGCGACGGAGTCTTACCCTACGAGCAGTACTTC. This sequence encodes CASSDGVLPYEQYF. The rearrangement joins TRBV6-2 or TRBV6-3 to TRBJ2-7; D is uncertain. Trimming pared 6 bases from V and 2 bases from J, leaving 14 bases between. This CDR3 contains 14 residues. CDR1 is MNHEY, CDR2 SVGEGT, per germline.

CDR3 in amino acids: CASGWPGAAQEQFF. In DNA form, the CDR3 reads TGTGCTAGTGGTTGGCCAGGGGCAGCCCAAGAGCAGTTCTTC. This chain joins TRBV12-5 and TRBJ2-1, with D maybe TRBD1 (6 bases). The CDR3 contains 14 residues. Trimming pared 4 bases from V and 10 bases from J, leaving 17 bases between. Germline V lookup: CDR1 LGHNT, CDR2 FRNRAP.

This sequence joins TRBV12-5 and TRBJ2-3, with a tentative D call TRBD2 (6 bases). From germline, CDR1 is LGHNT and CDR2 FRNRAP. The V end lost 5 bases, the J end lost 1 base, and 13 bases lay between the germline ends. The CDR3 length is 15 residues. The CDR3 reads CASGTGGPGTDTQYF. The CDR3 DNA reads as TGTGCTAGTGGTACCGGAGGGCCAGGCACAGATACGCAGTATTTT.

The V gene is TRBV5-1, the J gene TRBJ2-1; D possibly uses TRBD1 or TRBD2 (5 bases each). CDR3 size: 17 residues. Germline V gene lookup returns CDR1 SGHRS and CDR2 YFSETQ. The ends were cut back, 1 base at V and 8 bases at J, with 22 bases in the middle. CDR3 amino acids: CASSLFNGAPLGDEQFF. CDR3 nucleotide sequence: TGCGCCAGCAGCTTGTTTAACGGGGCTCCGCTCGGGGATGAGCAGTTCTTC.

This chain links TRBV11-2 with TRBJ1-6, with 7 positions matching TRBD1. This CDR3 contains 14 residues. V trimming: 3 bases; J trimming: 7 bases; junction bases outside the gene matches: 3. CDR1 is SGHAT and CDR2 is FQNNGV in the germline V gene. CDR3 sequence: CASSFRQGNSPLHF. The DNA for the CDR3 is TGTGCCAGCAGCTTCCGACAGGGCAATTCACCCCTCCACTTT.

The CDR3 protein is CASSQAGTSGANEQFF. The DNA for the CDR3 is TGTGCCAGCAGCCAAGCCGGGACTAGCGGGGCAAATGAGCAGTTCTTC. This chain links TRBV3-1 (or the pseudogene TRBV3-2) with TRBJ2-1, with TRBD2 matching over 13 bases. CDR1 and CDR2 from the germline V gene are LGHDT and YNNKEL (reference sequence). The CDR3 has 16 amino acids. The J segment lost 7 bases and the V segment lost 1 base, leaving 4 bases of the junction unmatched.

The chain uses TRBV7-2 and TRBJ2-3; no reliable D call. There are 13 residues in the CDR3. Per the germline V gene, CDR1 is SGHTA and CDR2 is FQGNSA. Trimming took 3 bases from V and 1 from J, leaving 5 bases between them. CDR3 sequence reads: CASSFFGTDTQYF. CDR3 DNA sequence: TGTGCCAGCAGCTTTTTTGGCACAGATACGCAGTATTTT.

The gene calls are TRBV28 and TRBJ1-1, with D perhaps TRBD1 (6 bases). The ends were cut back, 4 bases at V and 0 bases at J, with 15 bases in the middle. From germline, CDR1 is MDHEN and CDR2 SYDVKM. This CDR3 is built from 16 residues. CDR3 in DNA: TGTGCCAGCAGTTCCCCAGGGGTCCTCATGAACACTGAAGCTTTCTTT. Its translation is CASSSPGVLMNTEAFF. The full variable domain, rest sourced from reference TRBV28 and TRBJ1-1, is DVKVTQSSRYLVKRTGEKVFLECVQDMDHENMFWYRQDPGLGLRLIYFSYDVKMKEKGDIPEGYSVSREKKERFSLILESASTNQTSMYLCASSSPGVLMNTEAFFGQGTRLTVV.

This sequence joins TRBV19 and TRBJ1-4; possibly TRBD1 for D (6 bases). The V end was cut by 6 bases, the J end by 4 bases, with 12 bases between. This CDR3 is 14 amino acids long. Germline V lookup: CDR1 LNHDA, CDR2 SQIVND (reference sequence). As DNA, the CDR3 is TGTGCCAGTAGGAACAGGGTCTTTAATGAAAAACTGTTTTTT. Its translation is CASRNRVFNEKLFF.

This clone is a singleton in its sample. Here the CDR3 reads CASTPGQLFQPQHF. As DNA, the CDR3 is TGTGCCAGCACACCGGGACAGCTCTTTCAGCCCCAGCATTTT. The chain couples TRBV19 to TRBJ1-5, with 7 bases fitting TRBD1. Germline V gene lookup returns CDR1 LNHDA and CDR2 SQIVND (reference sequence). V gave up 9 bases and J gave up 6 bases; unmatched junction bases: 11. CDR3 size: 14 residues.

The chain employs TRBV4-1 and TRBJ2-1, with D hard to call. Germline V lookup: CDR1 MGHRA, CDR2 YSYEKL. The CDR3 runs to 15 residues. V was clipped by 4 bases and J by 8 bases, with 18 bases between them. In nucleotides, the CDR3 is TGCGCCAGCAGCCCCCAGACTGCTCCGTCCCATGAGCAGTTCTTC. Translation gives CASSPQTAPSHEQFF.

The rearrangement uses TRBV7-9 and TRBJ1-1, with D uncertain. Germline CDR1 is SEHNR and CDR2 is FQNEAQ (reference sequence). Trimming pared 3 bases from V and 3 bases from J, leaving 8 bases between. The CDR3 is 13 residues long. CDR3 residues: CASSLGGHTEAFF. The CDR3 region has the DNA TGTGCCAGCAGCTTGGGAGGACACACTGAAGCTTTCTTT.